Listed below are T cell receptor beta chains from one sample, sequenced in a study of blood T cell repertoires in COVID-19. Assay used: immunoSEQ multiplex PCR; TCRdb lists only in-frame clones, some missing. The table shows roughly 100,000 clones, with around 76% occurring only once. The source material was peripheral blood. The receptors come from a woman in her 70s with acute or convalescent COVID-19. Each CDR3 is given with its conserved first and last residue. The order of the fields is V gene, J gene, CDR3 protein.

TRBV6-1	TRBJ1-5	CASSERILLQPQHF
TRBV19	TRBJ2-2	CASSIIGGITGELFF
TRBV5-4	TRBJ2-3	CASSLRGVGTDTQYF
TRBV4-2	TRBJ1-5	CASSQAQGGSNQPQHF
TRBV9	TRBJ2-7	CASSQRGQVGLNEQYF
TRBV6-1	TRBJ2-3	CASSEIRGRDTQYF
TRBV11-2	TRBJ1-1	CASSPSGLPGAFF
TRBV15	TRBJ2-7	CATSRGRNRGGEQYF
TRBV14	TRBJ2-4	CASSPLQPKNIQYF
TRBV2	TRBJ1-5	CASMGDSNQPQHF
TRBV10-3	TRBJ2-5	CAISEGGTGVETQYF
TRBV19	TRBJ1-5	CASSLDRGTYQPQHF
TRBV7-9	TRBJ2-1	CASSFGNEQFF
TRBV6-6	TRBJ1-1	CASSYAVGQGTEAFF
TRBV4-1	TRBJ1-3	CASSREGTGAGAVGSGNTIYF
TRBV5-1	TRBJ2-7	CASSPDWDTSYEQYF
TRBV3-1/TRBV3-2	TRBJ1-2	CASSPGGGGFNGYTF
TRBV5-1	TRBJ2-2	CASSLGQVVTGELFF
TRBV6-2/TRBV6-3	TRBJ2-4	CASSVDRDDKNIQYF
TRBV5-1	TRBJ1-6	CASSSGTGNSPLHF
TRBV12-3/TRBV12-4	TRBJ2-1	CASSFWTEGQFF
TRBV6-6	TRBJ1-2	CASRDRQGVEYGYTF
TRBV27	TRBJ1-1	CASSLVGKNTEAFF
TRBV24-1	TRBJ2-3	CATSDPILAGGDTQYF
TRBV6-6	TRBJ2-7	CASSPGQGIYEQYF
TRBV24-1	TRBJ2-3	CATSDQTVTSTDTQYF
TRBV11-3	TRBJ1-1	CASSLQGQDTEAFF
TRBV28	TRBJ2-7	CASSSLGQSSYEQYF
TRBV3-1/TRBV3-2	TRBJ1-1	CASSPRGNTEAFF
TRBV27	TRBJ2-2	CASSRPSGGFSGELFF
TRBV4-2	TRBJ1-2	CASSHRGQSFGYTF
TRBV9	TRBJ2-3	CASSVGAAGGPSTDTQYF
TRBV30	TRBJ1-2	CAWSFPGAIGYTF
TRBV12-3/TRBV12-4	TRBJ2-5	CASSLGGGETQYF
TRBV28	TRBJ1-1	CASSLLRYTEAFF
TRBV6-2/TRBV6-3	TRBJ2-7	CASSTGHSSYEQYF
TRBV7-9	TRBJ2-3	CASSSSRGGNTQYF
TRBV19	TRBJ2-1	CASYPTKGELYNEQFF
TRBV5-1	TRBJ2-7	CASGGGQGTYEQYF
TRBV5-1	TRBJ2-3	CASSPGQAPDTQYF
TRBV6-5	TRBJ1-5	CASSQRQSSNQPQHF
TRBV6-5	TRBJ2-3	CAARTSGGADTQYF
TRBV10-3	TRBJ1-2	CAIRERRGRQDPNYGYTF
TRBV7-2	TRBJ1-4	CASSPSREKLFF
TRBV2	TRBJ1-5	CASSGVGRRNQPQHF
TRBV30	TRBJ2-7	CAWRRSGGFPSSSYEQYF
TRBV6-5	TRBJ1-2	CASRDRGISDGYTF
TRBV10-3	TRBJ1-1	CAISGHSFNTEAFF
TRBV4-3	TRBJ1-1	CASSQNTGLNTEAFF
TRBV3-1/TRBV3-2	TRBJ2-3	CASSPRGDLTDTQYF
TRBV19	TRBJ2-1	CASSIQRGGLSEQFF
TRBV4-2	TRBJ2-5	CASSQGAGKPETETQYF
TRBV6-1	TRBJ1-5	CASSEDRGQPQHF
TRBV2	TRBJ2-3	CASNRDRDGGTDTQYF
TRBV27	TRBJ1-1	CASSIGGPNTEAFF
TRBV18	TRBJ1-2	CASSPSQGAEGYTF
TRBV18	TRBJ1-5	CASSPEGRGNQPQHF
TRBV30	TRBJ2-7	CAWSSGRLGYEQYF